The T cell receptor beta chain under discussion was sequenced for a study of blood T cell repertoires in COVID-19 (TCRdb year 2020). With respect to the entire study: Samples from collaborators originated in the United States, Italy and Spain and spanned both the acute and convalescent phases of COVID-19. The material from the prospective study consisted of cDNA or gDNA derived from T cells, B-cell-depleted T cells, or PBMCs. Subjects who had been exposed to COVID-19, were actively infected with it, or had recovered from it provided the deeply sampled blood TCRbeta repertoires that made up the dataset. The repertoires were released in a freely available public database intended as a resource for research on the immune response to SARS-CoV-2. Samples were obtained from the ongoing ImmuneRACE study (first 160 participants) and from 950 to 1,500 subjects provided by 6 global collaborators. A de-identified subject ID, COVID-19 status, age in years and sex were almost always included in the sample metadata. Where available, HLA class I and class II types were obtained from metadata supplied by the sample provider rather than from assay-based typing. Overall study outcomes, separate from this receptor: How much clinical and demographic metadata was included differed by source and by participant, and the metadata was provided uncurated.

On this clone: It has no known antigen specificity. Base qualities were left out, and no much larger clone turns up one base away.

Whole blood was collected in K2EDTA tubes by collaborating institutions according to the institutions' own protocols. For TCRbeta analysis, collaborator samples were shipped as frozen whole blood, as isolated PBMCs, or as DNA extracted from either sample type. V was cut back by 4 bases and J by 4 bases, leaving a gap of 8 bases between them. The CDR3 covers 12 residues, taking in both the cysteine and the phenylalanine. Just the 36-base CDR3 DNA is kept, in frame starting at base 1. TCRbeta CDR3 regions were amplified from genomic DNA using the immunoSEQ Assay, a bias-controlled multiplex PCR. The paper's processing steps were these. Within the assay, amplification of reference gene primers was used to estimate how many nucleated cells each sample contained. To quantify the absolute abundance of each unique TCRbeta CDR3 rearrangement, sequence reads were collapsed and filtered. For each sample, productive Simpson clonality was calculated as the square root of Simpson's diversity index across productive rearrangements. TCRdb mirrors the immuneACCESS table, restricted to in-frame sequences. Some clones are absent from its copies; in checked studies, under half trace to an unresolved V gene, and the reason for the others is unknown. D and trimming were read from the DNA, whereas the V and J calls and clone size are those reported in that table. The sample profile shows some 400,000 clones; roughly 77% of them were found once. 1.1% of the sample lies in the top ten.

Sequenced sample: peripheral blood. This clonotype was obtained from a human donor with acute or convalescent COVID-19. The donor label of this sample is uncertain. Rearrangement joined TRBV5-7 to TRBJ1-2; the D gene identity is not certain. TRBV5-7 is an open reading frame, and its role is uncertain. The CDR3 in this case is CASSPGCYGYTF. The DNA is TGTGCCAGCAGCCCAGGATGCTATGGCTACACCTTC.